The 10 T cell receptor beta chains below were found in one sample sequenced in a study of a mutant IDH1 vaccine in newly diagnosed glioma (dated by TCRdb to the early 2020s). Preparation of the library involved the immunoSEQ multiplex PCR assay. Imported from immuneACCESS, the table was reduced by TCRdb to in-frame sequences with V and J called. These copies leave out some clones; in studies compared against another copy, an unresolved V gene accounts for under half, and the cause of the remainder is not known. The sample data list 43,000 or so clones, and 84% of these were observed just once. About 2.2% of the sample lies in the top ten. Taken with the paper, the label for time point translates to: week 23, last vaccination. Each vaccine dose, consisting of 300 ug of a 20-mer mutant IDH1 peptide in Montanide, was administered subcutaneously with topical imiquimod. No antigen has been identified for these receptors.

The input for sequencing was PBMCs, taken from a glioma patient whose treatment included an IDH1 peptide vaccine. These TCRs come from a woman younger than 30 with glioma. Some clones in this sample may be carry-over from other donors' samples.

The chain carries TRBV7-2 and TRBJ2-7, with TRBD1 as a possible D gene (5 bases). The V and J ends lost 4 bases and 7 bases respectively, with 14 bases between them. This CDR3 region has 13 residues. Germline loops: CDR1 SGHTA, CDR2 FQGNSA. CDR3: CASSSATAFEQYF. The CDR3 DNA reads as TGTGCCAGCAGCTCCGCGACAGCTTTTGAGCAGTACTTC.

The chain uses TRBV11-3 and TRBJ2-2; D perhaps matches TRBD2 (6 bases). In germline, CDR1 is SGHNT, CDR2 YENEEA. The CDR3 is 15 residues long. V gave up 2 bases and J gave up 2 bases, with 9 bases separating them. The CDR3 DNA reads as TGTGCCAGCAGCTTACGGGGGTCAAACACCGGGGAGCTGTTTTTT. This gives the protein CASSLRGSNTGELFF. Full variable domain (rest looked up from reference TRBV11-3 and TRBJ2-2): EAGVVQSPRYKIIEKKQPVAFWCNPISGHNTLYWYLQNLGQGPELLIRYENEEAVDDSQLPKDRFSAERLKGVDSTLKIQPAELGDSAVYLCASSLRGSNTGELFFGEGSRLTVL.

The chain has TRBV5-5 and TRBJ2-5, with a weak D call TRBD2 (6 bases). The ends were cut back, 4 bases at V and 1 base at J, with 14 bases in the middle. The CDR3 has 15 amino acids. Germline CDR1 and CDR2: SGHKS and YYEKEE (reference sequence). Here the CDR3 DNA reads TGTGCCAGCAGCCCTCGTGGAGGGCGCCAAGAGACCCAGTACTTC. As protein: CASSPRGGRQETQYF.

The chain links TRBV27 to TRBJ1-1; weak D call: TRBD1 (5 bases). This CDR3 comprises 15 residues. V was trimmed by 6 bases and J by 0 bases, leaving 14 bases between them. The germline V gene has CDR1 MNHEY and CDR2 SMNVEV (reference sequence). The CDR3 DNA reads TGTGCCAGCAGGTGGGGCTATGGCGTGAACACTGAAGCTTTCTTT. Amino acids: CASRWGYGVNTEAFF.

The chain has TRBV2 and TRBJ2-7; 7 nucleotides line up with TRBD2. V trimming: 6 bases; J trimming: 4 bases; junction bases outside the gene matches: 3. This CDR3 spans 12 amino acids. The V gene's germline CDR1 is SNHLY and CDR2 FYNNEI. The CDR3 protein is CASRKLAYEQYF. DNA of the CDR3: TGTGCCAGCAGAAAACTAGCGTACGAGCAGTACTTC. Full variable domain (rest looked up from reference TRBV2 and TRBJ2-7): EPEVTQTPSHQVTQMGQEVILRCVPISNHLYFYWYRQILGQKVEFLVSFYNNEISEKSEIFDDQFSVERPDGSNFTLKIRSTKLEDSAMYFCASRKLAYEQYFGPGTRLTVT.

This clone occurred a few times. This chain connects TRBV6-5 to TRBJ1-3; D is undetermined. Trimming cost V 6 bases and J 2 bases, with 11 bases left between them. The CDR3 runs to 14 residues. Germline V gene lookup returns CDR1 MNHEY and CDR2 SVGAGI. The CDR3 nucleotides are TGTGCCAGCAGCCCCTCTGGGGCTGGAAACACCATATATTTT. It encodes CASSPSGAGNTIYF.

The chain is built from TRBV19 and TRBJ2-3; 9 bases fit TRBD2. The V segment lost 4 bases and the J segment 0 bases; nucleotides outside the gene matches: 11. The germline V gene encodes CDR1 LNHDA and CDR2 SQIVND (reference sequence). The CDR3 contains 18 residues. CDR3 loop: CASSTYLTSGPSTDTQYF. The CDR3 coding sequence is TGTGCCAGTAGTACGTACCTGACTAGCGGCCCTAGCACAGATACGCAGTATTTT.

The rearrangement uses TRBV10-3 and TRBJ2-3; 11 nucleotides match TRBD2. CDR1 and CDR2 (germline): ENHRY, SYGVKD. The CDR3 is 17 residues long. V lost 4 bases, J lost 2 bases, and 8 bases stayed unmatched. The CDR3, as DNA: TGTGCCATCAGTGGGGTTGGGACTAGCGGAGCCACAGATACGCAGTATTTT. As protein: CAISGVGTSGATDTQYF.

The chain employs TRBV9 and TRBJ1-2; no reliable D call. The CDR3 covers 11 residues. V was cut by 3 bases and J by 8 bases, with 8 bases left in between. The V gene's germline CDR1 is SGDLS and CDR2 YYNGEE. CDR3 nucleotide sequence: TGTGCCAGCAGCGCAGGCGGAGGCTACACCTTC. This translates into CASSAGGGYTF.

The genes are TRBV7-2 and TRBJ2-1; a weak D match, TRBD2 (6 bases). This CDR3 has 14 residues. V was shortened by 1 base and J by 7 bases, with 11 bases between the two germline ends. In germline, CDR1 is SGHTA, CDR2 FQGNSA. The CDR3 reads CASSLGLARNEQFF. CDR3 DNA: TGTGCCAGCAGCTTAGGGCTAGCGCGGAATGAGCAGTTCTTC.